One and the same sample provided the 8 T cell receptor beta chains below, sequenced in a study of CD8+ T cells in alopecia areata. Specified treatment: oral pan-JAK inhibitor, 5-10 mg twice daily. The authors extracted RNA and reverse transcribed it into cDNA as the sequencing template. Clones were read by immunoSEQ multiplex PCR, and TCRdb kept only the in-frame ones, dropping some. This table holds 190,000 or so clones, about three fifths found once. The source was CD4+ T cells sorted from blood, collected at week 4, from a patient treated with tofacitinib. Receptor source: a human donor with alopecia areata.

J is TRBJ2-5 and V is TRBV7-2; 13 bases map to TRBD2. The CDR3 loop spans 16 amino acids. Germline V gives CDR1 SGHTA, CDR2 FQGNSA. V shed 3 bases, J shed 2 bases, and the junction held 3 bases outside the gene matches. CDR3 nucleotides: TGTGCCAGCAGCTTTGGACTAGCGGGGGATCAAGAGACCCAGTACTTC. The encoded protein is CASSFGLAGDQETQYF.

This clone was observed at least ten times. The rearrangement links TRBV6-5 to TRBJ1-5, with D possibly matching TRBD1 (5 bases). Trimming pared 6 bases from V and 4 bases from J, leaving 16 bases between. From germline, CDR1 is MNHEY and CDR2 SVGAGI. This CDR3 has 15 amino acids. The CDR3, as DNA: TGTGCCAGCAGCCAGGGTTGGGGGAGGAATCAGCCCCAGCATTTT. Its translation: CASSQGWGRNQPQHF.

In this sample, this clone turned up once. The rearrangement uses TRBV30 and TRBJ2-5; D gene unclear. CDR3 length equals 13 residues. Trimming stripped 7 bases from V and 3 bases from J, with 15 bases between. The germline CDR1 and CDR2 sequences are GTSNPN and SVGIG (reference sequence). The CDR3 coding sequence is TGTGCCTACACCAGAGGAAGCAAAGAGACCCAGTACTTC. This gives the protein CAYTRGSKETQYF. Full variable domain (remainder filled in from reference TRBV30 and TRBJ2-5): SQTIHQWPATLVQPVGSPLSLECTVEGTSNPNLYWYRQAAGRGLQLLFYSVGIGQISSEVPQNLSASRPQDRQFILSSKKLLLSDSGFYLCAYTRGSKETQYFGPGTRLLVL.

The sample holds a few counts of this clone. This chain uses TRBV11-2 with TRBJ2-5; D is undetermined. Looked up from germline, CDR1 is SGHAT and CDR2 is FQNNGV. The CDR3 sequence is 12 residues long. Trimming pared 6 bases from V and 4 bases from J, leaving 9 bases between. The CDR3 spells CASSTMGETQYF. Written as DNA, the CDR3 is TGTGCCAGCAGTACAATGGGAGAGACCCAGTACTTC.

The chain combines TRBV5-6 with TRBJ2-1; possibly TRBD1 or TRBD2 for D (5 bases each). The CDR3 runs 12 residues. V shed 1 base and J shed 9 bases, with 8 bases lying between them. CDR1 and CDR2 from the germline V gene are SGHDT and YYEEEE. The CDR3 DNA reads TGTGCCAGCAGCTTGAACGGGGCTGAGCAGTTCTTC. As protein: CASSLNGAEQFF. Full variable domain (missing parts from reference TRBV5-6 and TRBJ2-1): DAGVTQSPTHLIKTRGQQVTLRCSPKSGHDTVSWYQQALGQGPQFIFQYYEEEERQRGNFPDRFSGHQFPNYSSELNVNALLLGDSALYLCASSLNGAEQFFGPGTRLTVL.

The chain uses TRBV7-9 and TRBJ1-6; D gene ambiguous. V dropped 1 base and J dropped 9 bases, with 10 bases sitting between them. CDR1 is SEHNR, CDR2 FQNEAQ, per germline (reference sequence). This CDR3 has 14 residues. The CDR3 here is CASSLEAGSSPLHF. The CDR3 nucleotides are TGTGCCAGCAGCTTAGAGGCGGGTAGTTCACCCCTCCACTTT.

As DNA, the CDR3 is TGTGCCAGCAGGACTACCGGGACGTCCGGCGGGGAGCTGTTTTTT. Residues: CASRTTGTSGGELFF. The gene calls are TRBV7-8 and TRBJ2-2; D may be TRBD1 or TRBD2 (5 bases each). Between the trimmed V and J ends, which lost 6 bases and 7 bases, there was a span of 18 bases. Germline V gene lookup returns CDR1 SGHVS and CDR2 FQNEAQ. The CDR3 covers 15 residues.

This clone has only a few counts. The CDR3 reads CASSSYRDRSEQYF. CDR3 bases: TGTGCCAGCAGTTCCTACCGGGACAGAAGCGAGCAGTACTTC. The chain employs TRBV28 and TRBJ2-7; 7 bases line up with TRBD1. V dropped 4 bases and J dropped 6; count of bases not matched to a gene: 9. The CDR3 is made up of 14 amino acids. Germline loops: CDR1 MDHEN, CDR2 SYDVKM.